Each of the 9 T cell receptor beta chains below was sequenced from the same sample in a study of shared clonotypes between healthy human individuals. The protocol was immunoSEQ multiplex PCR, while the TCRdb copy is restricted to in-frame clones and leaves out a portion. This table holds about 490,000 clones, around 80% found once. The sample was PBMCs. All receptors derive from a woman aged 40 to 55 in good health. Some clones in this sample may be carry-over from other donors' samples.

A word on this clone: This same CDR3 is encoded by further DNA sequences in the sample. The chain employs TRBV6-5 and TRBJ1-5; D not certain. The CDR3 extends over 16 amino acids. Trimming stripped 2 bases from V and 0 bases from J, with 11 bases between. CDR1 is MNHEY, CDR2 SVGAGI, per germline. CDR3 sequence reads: CASSYSGALSNQPQHF. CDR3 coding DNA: TGTGCCAGCAGTTACAGCGGAGCCCTTAGCAATCAGCCCCAGCATTTT.

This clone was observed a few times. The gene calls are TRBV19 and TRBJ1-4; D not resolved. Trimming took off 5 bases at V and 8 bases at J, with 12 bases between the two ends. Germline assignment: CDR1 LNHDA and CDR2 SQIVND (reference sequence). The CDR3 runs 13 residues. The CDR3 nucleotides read TGTGCCAGTAGTCTCCAGCGCGGCGAAAAACTGTTTTTT. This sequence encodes CASSLQRGEKLFF. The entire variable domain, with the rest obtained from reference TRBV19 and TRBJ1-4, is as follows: DGGITQSPKYLFRKEGQNVTLSCEQNLNHDAMYWYRQDPGQGLRLIYYSQIVNDFQKGDIAEGYSVSREKKESFPLTVTSAQKNPTAFYLCASSLQRGEKLFFGSGTQLSVL.

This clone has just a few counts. CDR3 coding DNA: TGTGCCAGCAGCTTAGGGAGACTAGCTTTGAAAGAGACCCAGTACTTC. Protein product: CASSLGRLALKETQYF. The chain joins TRBV11-1 to TRBJ2-5; 7 bases align to TRBD2. CDR3 size: 16 residues. Losses at the gene ends were 1 base for V and 3 bases for J; bases not matched to a gene: 8. Looked up from germline, CDR1 is SGHAT and CDR2 is FQDESV (reference sequence).

The DNA of the CDR3 is TGCGCCAGCAGCTATAGCTCAGATACGCAGTATTTT. Translated: CASSYSSDTQYF. The chain employs TRBV5-1 and TRBJ2-3; D is unresolved. V was pared by 3 bases and J by 4 bases, with 6 bases between. CDR3 length: 12 residues. Germline CDR1 and CDR2: SGHRS and YFSETQ.

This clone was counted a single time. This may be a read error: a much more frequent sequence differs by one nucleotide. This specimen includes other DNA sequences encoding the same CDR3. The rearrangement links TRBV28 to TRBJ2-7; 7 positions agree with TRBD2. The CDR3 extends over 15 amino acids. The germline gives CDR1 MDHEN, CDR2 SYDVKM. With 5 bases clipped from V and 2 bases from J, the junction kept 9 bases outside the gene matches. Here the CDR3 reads CASSPSGMSPYEQYF. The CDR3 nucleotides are TGTGCCAGCAGTCCCAGCGGGATGAGCCCCTACGAGCAGTACTTC.

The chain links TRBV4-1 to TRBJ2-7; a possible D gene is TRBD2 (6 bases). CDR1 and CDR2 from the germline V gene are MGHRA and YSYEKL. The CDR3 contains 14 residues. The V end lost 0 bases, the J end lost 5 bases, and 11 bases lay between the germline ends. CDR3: CASSQDGRGNEQYF. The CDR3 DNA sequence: TGCGCCAGCAGCCAAGATGGGCGCGGGAACGAGCAGTACTTC.

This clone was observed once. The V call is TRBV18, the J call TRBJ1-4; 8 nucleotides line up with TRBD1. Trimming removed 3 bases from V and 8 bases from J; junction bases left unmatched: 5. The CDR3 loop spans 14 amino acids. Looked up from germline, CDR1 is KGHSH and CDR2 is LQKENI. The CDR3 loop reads CASSPGQGREKLFF. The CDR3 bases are TGTGCCAGCTCACCCGGACAGGGAAGGGAAAAACTGTTTTTT.

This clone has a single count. This chain's CDR3 is CASTLGGEETQYF. DNA of the CDR3: TGTGCCAGCACGTTGGGAGGGGAAGAGACCCAGTACTTC. This chain uses TRBV28 with TRBJ2-5, with 7 bases matching TRBD2. The V segment lost 7 bases and the J segment 3 bases; nucleotides outside the gene matches: 5. Germline lookup yields CDR1 MDHEN and CDR2 SYDVKM. There are 13 residues in the CDR3.

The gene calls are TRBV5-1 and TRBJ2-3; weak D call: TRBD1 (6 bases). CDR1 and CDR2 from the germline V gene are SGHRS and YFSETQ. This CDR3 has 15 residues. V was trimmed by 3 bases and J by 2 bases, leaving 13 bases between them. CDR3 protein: CASSSDGQTTDTQYF. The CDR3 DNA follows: TGCGCCAGCAGCTCGGACGGACAGACCACAGATACGCAGTATTTT.